This TCR beta chain was sequenced in a study of T-cell memory formation after mild COVID-19. General study results and limits: SARS-CoV-2 specificity of second-wave clones peaking day 37 was unconfirmed.

This clonotype was seen a few times. Its antigen remains unknown. Libraries for TCRalpha and TCRbeta carried sample barcodes and unique molecular identifiers via 5'RACE. TCRdb reprocessed the 5' RACE reads via MiXCR and lists one record per CDR3 protein. The sample comprises about 150,000 distinct CDR3 sequences, 10% to 15% of which are singletons, and approximately 3.5% rests with the top ten. The germline V and J ends were trimmed by 4 bases and 0 bases, with 6 bases remaining between them. There are 13 residues in the CDR3. Germline CDR1 reads MDHEN; CDR2 reads SYDVKM. The sequenced sample consisted of PBMCs or a T cell subset sorted from them (not recorded which). This receptor was taken from a young man who had mild COVID-19 (a few samples of this study predate the infection). Cell type and time point are not known. The V call is TRBV28, the J call TRBJ2-5; D is unresolved. In DNA, the CDR3 is TGTGCCAGCAGTTATGACAACCAAGAGACCCAGTACTTC. This sequence encodes CASSYDNQETQYF. The full variable domain, with the rest looked up from reference TRBV28 and TRBJ2-5, is DVKVTQSSRYLVKRTGEKVFLECVQDMDHENMFWYRQDPGLGLRLIYFSYDVKMKEKGDIPEGYSVSREKKERFSLILESASTNQTSMYLCASSYDNQETQYFGPGTRLLVL.